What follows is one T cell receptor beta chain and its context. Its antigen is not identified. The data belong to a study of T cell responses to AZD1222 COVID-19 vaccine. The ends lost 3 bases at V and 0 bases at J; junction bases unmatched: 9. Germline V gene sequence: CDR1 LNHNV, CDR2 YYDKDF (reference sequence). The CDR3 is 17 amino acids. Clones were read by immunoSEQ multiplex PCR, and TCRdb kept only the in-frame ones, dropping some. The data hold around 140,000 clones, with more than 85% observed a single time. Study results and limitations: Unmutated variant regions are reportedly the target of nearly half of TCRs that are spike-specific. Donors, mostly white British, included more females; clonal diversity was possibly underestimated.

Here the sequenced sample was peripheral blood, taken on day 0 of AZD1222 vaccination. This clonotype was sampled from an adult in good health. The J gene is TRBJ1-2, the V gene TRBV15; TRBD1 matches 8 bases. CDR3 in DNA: TGTGCCACCAGCAGGACAGGGGCCAGCTCGGCTAACTATGGCTACACCTTC. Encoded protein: CATSRTGASSANYGYTF.